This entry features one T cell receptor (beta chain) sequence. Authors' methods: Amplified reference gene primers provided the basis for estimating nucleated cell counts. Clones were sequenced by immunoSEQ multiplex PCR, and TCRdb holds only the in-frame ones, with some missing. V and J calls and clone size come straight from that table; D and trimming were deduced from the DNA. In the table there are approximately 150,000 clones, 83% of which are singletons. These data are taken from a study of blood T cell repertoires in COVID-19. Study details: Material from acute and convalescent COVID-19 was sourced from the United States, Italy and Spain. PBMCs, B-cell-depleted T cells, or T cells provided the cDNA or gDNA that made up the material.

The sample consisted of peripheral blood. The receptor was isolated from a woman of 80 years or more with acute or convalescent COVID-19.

DNA of the CDR3: TGCGCCAGCAGCCAAGATCGTACAGGGCCCGGTGGCACCGGGGAGCTGTTTTTT. Translating gives CASSQDRTGPGGTGELFF. This chain connects TRBV4-3 to TRBJ2-2, with a possible D match to TRBD1 (6 bases). Trimming stripped 0 bases from V and 4 bases from J, with 18 bases between. Germline V gives CDR1 LGHNA, CDR2 YSLEER. The CDR3 runs 18 residues.